The subject of this entry is one T cell receptor beta chain. Its antigen is unknown. No base-level quality is on record; no much larger clone is a single base apart. Donors were healthy HIV-negative adults with no recently reported acute infections or vaccinations. Every donor was a Caucasian adult residing in Nashville, Tennessee, USA. CD4+ T cells were enriched by magnetic negative selection, after which naive cells were positively selected on CD45RA and the negative fraction was taken as the memory subset. Blood was collected by leukapheresis, and PBMCs were isolated by Ficoll-Histopaque density gradient centrifugation and then cryopreserved in liquid nitrogen vapor phase. Purity and quantity of every magnetically sorted T cell population were checked by analytical flow cytometry. Genomic DNA was isolated from every sorted fraction and measured by UV absorbance on a Nanodrop 2000c. The sample originates from a study of shared clonotypes between healthy human individuals (dated by TCRdb to the early 2020s). Background on the whole study: The cohort included three men and two women between 18 and 49 years of age. Leukapheresis yielded between about 0.9 and 9 billion PBMCs per donor. To increase sequencing depth and limit assay-specific biases, TCR repertoire library preparation and sequencing were carried out by different laboratories using diverse techniques. Per donor, three plates each were used for CD4 naive and CD4 memory, two for CD8 naive, and one for CD8 memory. To estimate repertoire size and how much clonotype sharing occurs between individuals, the study deeply sequenced the blood TCR repertoires of 4 to 6 healthy adults. The full study reports these points: Estimated clonotype richness was generally larger for naive than for memory subsets. Because the study included only a small number of donors, the genetic and exposure-history diversity represented was limited. Even with the large sequencing depth, rarefaction of the sorted-subset datasets indicated that sequencing was incomplete. Pairwise subsampling led to the expectation that sequencing depth would affect the degree of clonotype sharing among donors. Only blood was sampled, and tissue TCR repertoires likely differ from those in blood. Compared with non-shared clonotypes, the clonotypes found in all four sorted-subset donors had higher generation probabilities. Approximately 4.8% of naive CD4, 3.5% of naive CD8, roughly 2.4% of memory CD4, and 0.35% to 0.4% of memory CD8 clonotypes were shared across a few donors.

Using the deep immunoSEQ assay, multiplex PCR amplified TCR CDR3 regions from genomic DNA. For each cell subset, the extracted genomic DNA was distributed evenly across all wells of several immunoSEQ 96-well plates, and each plate served as one replicate. Each replicate PCR for sorted subsets received approximately 220 ng genomic DNA, equal to roughly 30,000 T cell genomes. Purified libraries were measured with a Qubit 3.0 fluorometer, size-checked on a Bioanalyzer 2100, and measured again with the KAPA Library Quantification kit. Every immunoSEQ 96-well plate was sequenced on a dedicated single-read 150-cycle Illumina NextSeq 550 flow cell. The paper's processing steps were these. Because the immunoSEQ output held only junctional sequences and lacked quality scores, the filtering could not match the filtering applied to full-length reads. To assign V/J genes and CDR3, sequences were annotated using PyIR, a Python wrapper for IgBLAST v1.9, with IMGT germline references. Reads with weak V/J assignments (E-value above 1e-6), missing CDR3, stop codons, out-of-frame junctions, or ambiguous translated residues were removed. V3J clonotypes were defined as sequences sharing an identical inferred V gene, J gene, and CDR3 amino acid sequence. Percentage overlap between repertoires was computed as shared unique clonotypes divided by the size of the smaller repertoire. Repertoire richness was assessed with RTK rarefaction, the Chao1 estimator, and Recon v2.1 estimates of unobserved clonotypes. OLGA was used to compute generation probabilities for all TCRbeta clonotypes that the gDNA method yielded from a few donors. TCRdb re-hosts the immuneACCESS table, in-frame sequences only. Its copies lack some clones; in the studies checked, an unresolved V gene accounts for under half of them, and the cause for the rest is not known. V and J calls and clone size are copied from that table; D and trimming were computed from the DNA. For this sample there are fewer than 2.5 million clones; approximately 93% appear just once. The biggest ten clones account for more than 0.35% of the sample.

V is shortened by 1 base, J by 2 bases, and the region joining them spans 10 bases. CDR1 MNHNS and CDR2 SASEGT are derived from the germline V gene. The CDR3 spans 15 residues, from the cysteine through the phenylalanine. The read is trimmed to its CDR3 DNA, 45 bases read in frame from base 1. The chain employs TRBV6-1 and TRBJ2-3, with the D segment identity uncertain. The clonotype was recovered from a man younger than 35 in good health. Some clones in this sample may be carry-over from other donors' samples. The sequenced material came from naive CD4+ T cells from PBMCs. What this sample's cell subset or site label stands for: CD45RA+ positively selected. The sequenced DNA: TGTGCCAGCAGTGAAGGGGGAACCGCCACAGATACGCAGTATTTT. Protein translation: CASSEGGTATDTQYF.